A selection of T cell receptor beta chains follows, all from one sample in a study of vaccination effects on CD4 cells after COVID-19. Data came from immunoSEQ multiplex PCR; TCRdb stores just in-frame clones and leaves some out. The sample carries some 24,000 clones, more than 70% recorded once. Their cognate antigens are unknown. The specimen comprised CD4+ T cells from PBMCs cultured with HCoV-NL63 spike peptides, sampled before COVID-19 vaccination. These TCRs come from a human donor who received a COVID-19 vaccine. Each CDR3 is given with its conserved first and last residue. D genes are given only for firm matches. Clone size, where shown, is once, few, many, or a class for clones that have expanded.

clone_size	v_call	j_call	d_call	cdr3_aa	cdr3_nt
-	TRBV7-8	TRBJ1-2	-	CASSVATEYGYTF	TGTGCCAGCAGCGTAGCGACAGAATATGGCTACACCTTC
-	TRBV7-2	TRBJ2-2	-	CASSLRLVSGELFF	TGTGCCAGCAGCCTCAGACTAGTTTCCGGGGAGCTGTTTTTT
-	TRBV7-8	TRBJ2-7	-	CASSPDRGLRRTSSYEQYF	TGTGCCAGCAGCCCGGACCGGGGATTAAGGCGGACGAGCTCCTACGAGCAGTACTTC
-	TRBV6-1	TRBJ2-7	TRBD1	CASREYSGTAPYEQYF	TGTGCCAGCAGGGAATACTCCGGGACAGCCCCCTACGAGCAGTACTTC
-	TRBV19	TRBJ1-5	-	CASKTTVRSNQPQHF	TGTGCCAGTAAAACGACAGTACGATCCAATCAGCCCCAGCATTTT
few	TRBV19	TRBJ1-2	-	CASTGAGGGYTF	TGTGCCAGTACTGGGGCAGGAGGAGGCTACACCTTC
-	TRBV19	TRBJ2-2	-	CASSIEFSSTGELFF	TGTGCCAGTAGTATTGAGTTTTCCAGCACCGGGGAGCTGTTTTTT
-	TRBV10-2	TRBJ2-6	TRBD1	CASSDGQGVTGANVLTF	TGCGCCAGCAGTGACGGACAGGGGGTAACTGGGGCCAACGTCCTGACTTTC
-	TRBV2	TRBJ1-1	-	CASSDIMGQGGTEAFF	TGTGCCAGCAGTGATATAATGGGTCAGGGTGGCACTGAAGCTTTCTTT
-	TRBV7-2	TRBJ2-3	TRBD2	CASSLFLAVDTDTQYF	TGTGCCAGCAGCTTATTCCTAGCGGTTGACACAGATACGCAGTATTTT
-	TRBV19	TRBJ1-1	TRBD1	CASAGQIVNTEAFF	TGTGCCAGCGCGGGACAGATCGTGAACACTGAAGCTTTCTTT
-	TRBV12-3/TRBV12-4	TRBJ1-5	TRBD1	CASNNRGNQPQHF	TGTGCCAGCAATAACAGGGGGAATCAGCCCCAGCATTTT
-	TRBV9	TRBJ2-1	TRBD1	CASRAGGLGYNEQFF	TGTGCCAGCAGGGCAGGGGGCCTGGGGTACAATGAGCAGTTCTTC
once	TRBV6-5	TRBJ2-7	-	CASRRELSYEQYF	TGTGCCAGCCGACGGGAGTTATCCTACGAGCAGTACTTC
once	TRBV18	TRBJ2-7	-	CASSPRTASYEQYF	TGTGCCAGCTCACCAAGGACAGCTTCCTACGAGCAGTACTTC
-	TRBV9	TRBJ2-5	-	CASSWGTTPQETQYF	TGTGCCAGCAGCTGGGGGACCACCCCGCAAGAGACCCAGTACTTC